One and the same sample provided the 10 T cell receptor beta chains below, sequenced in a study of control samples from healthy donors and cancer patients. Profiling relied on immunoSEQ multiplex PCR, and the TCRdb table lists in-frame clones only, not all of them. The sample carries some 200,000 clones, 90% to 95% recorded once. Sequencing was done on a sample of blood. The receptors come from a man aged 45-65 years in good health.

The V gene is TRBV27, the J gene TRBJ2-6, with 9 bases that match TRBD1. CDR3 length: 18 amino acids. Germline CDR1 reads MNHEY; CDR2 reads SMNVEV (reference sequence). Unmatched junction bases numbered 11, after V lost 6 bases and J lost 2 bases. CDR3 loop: CASRPPGQGSAGANVLTF. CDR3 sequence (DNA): TGTGCCAGCAGACCCCCGGGACAGGGATCGGCTGGGGCCAACGTCCTGACTTTC.

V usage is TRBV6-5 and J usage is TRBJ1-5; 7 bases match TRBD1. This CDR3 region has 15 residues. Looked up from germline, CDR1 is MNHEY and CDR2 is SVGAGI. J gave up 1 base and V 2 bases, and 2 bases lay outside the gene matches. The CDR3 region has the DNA TGTGCCAGCAGTTACAGGGACAGCAGCAATCAGCCCCAGCATTTT. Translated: CASSYRDSSNQPQHF.

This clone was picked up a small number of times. The CDR3 reads CASSQEDLRGSNTGELFF. CDR3 in DNA: TGTGCCAGCAGCCAAGAGGATCTAAGAGGGTCGAACACCGGGGAGCTGTTTTTT. This sequence joins TRBV4-2 and TRBJ2-2, with a weak D call TRBD2 (5 bases). V dropped 0 bases and J dropped 0 bases, with 14 bases sitting between them. Germline CDR1 and CDR2: LGHNA and YNFKEQ. This CDR3 is built from 18 residues.

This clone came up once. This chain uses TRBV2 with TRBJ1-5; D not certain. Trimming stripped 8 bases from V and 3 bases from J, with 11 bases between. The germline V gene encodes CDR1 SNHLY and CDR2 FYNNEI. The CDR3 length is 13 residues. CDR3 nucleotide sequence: TGTGCCAGCGGACGAGCGGTCAATCAGCCCCAGCATTTT. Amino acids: CASGRAVNQPQHF.

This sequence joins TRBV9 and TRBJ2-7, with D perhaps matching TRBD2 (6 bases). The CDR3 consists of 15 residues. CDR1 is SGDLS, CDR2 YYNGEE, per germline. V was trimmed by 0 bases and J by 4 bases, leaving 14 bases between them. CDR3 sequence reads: CASSVGPGGEYEQYF. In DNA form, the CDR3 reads TGTGCCAGCAGCGTAGGTCCCGGGGGAGAGTACGAGCAGTACTTC.

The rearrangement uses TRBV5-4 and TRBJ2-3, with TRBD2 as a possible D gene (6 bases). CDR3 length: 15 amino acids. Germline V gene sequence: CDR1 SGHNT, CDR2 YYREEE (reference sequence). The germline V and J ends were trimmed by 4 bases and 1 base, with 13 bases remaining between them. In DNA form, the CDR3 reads TGTGCCAGCAGCCTGGTGGGCGGGGGCACAGATACGCAGTATTTT. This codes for CASSLVGGGTDTQYF.

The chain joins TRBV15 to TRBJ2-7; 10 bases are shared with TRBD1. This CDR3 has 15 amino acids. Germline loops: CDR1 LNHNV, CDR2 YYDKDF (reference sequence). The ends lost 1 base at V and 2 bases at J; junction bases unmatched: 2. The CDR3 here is CATSRAGTGAYEQYF. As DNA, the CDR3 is TGTGCCACCAGCAGAGCCGGGACAGGGGCCTACGAGCAGTACTTC.

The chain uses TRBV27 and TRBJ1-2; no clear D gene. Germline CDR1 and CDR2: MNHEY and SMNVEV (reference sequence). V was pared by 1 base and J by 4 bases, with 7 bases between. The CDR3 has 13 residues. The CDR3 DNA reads TGTGCCAGCAGTTTATTGGTGGGCTATGGCTACACCTTC. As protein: CASSLLVGYGYTF.

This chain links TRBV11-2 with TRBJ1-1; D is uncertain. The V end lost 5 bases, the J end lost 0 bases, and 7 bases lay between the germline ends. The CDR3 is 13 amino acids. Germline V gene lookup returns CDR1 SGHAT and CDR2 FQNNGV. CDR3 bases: TGTGCCAGCAGCCCCGACTTGAACACTGAAGCTTTCTTT. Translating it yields CASSPDLNTEAFF.

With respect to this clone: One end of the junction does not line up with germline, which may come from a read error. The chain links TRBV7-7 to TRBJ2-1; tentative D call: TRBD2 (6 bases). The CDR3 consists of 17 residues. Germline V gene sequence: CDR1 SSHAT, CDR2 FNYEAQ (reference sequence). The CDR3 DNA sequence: TGTGCTAGCAGCTCGGGCGGGGTGGCCAGCCCCTACAATGAGCAGTTCTTC. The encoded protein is CASSSGGVASPYNEQFF.